This T cell receptor (beta chain) was obtained from a study of shared clonotypes between healthy human individuals. The wider study: The cohort comprised a couple of women and a few men. Their ages spanned 18 to 49 years. The study's findings and limits: Naive CD4 clonotypes overlapped across several donors at roughly 5.1%.

V lost 5 bases and J lost 5; bases outside the gene matches: 8. Germline CDR1 is MDHEN and CDR2 is SYDVKM. The CDR3 contains 15 residues. Adults of Caucasian background living in Nashville, Tennessee made up all donors. Comments on this clone: As yet, its antigen is unknown.

Some clones are missing from TCRdb's copy, which holds only in-frame ones; the method was immunoSEQ multiplex PCR. The sample lists hundreds of thousands of clones; 55% to 85% were seen once. The sample comprised memory CD4+ T cells sorted from blood. Described subset: CD45RA-negative fraction. The gene calls are TRBV28 and TRBJ1-5, with 8 bases fitting TRBD1. This receptor was obtained from a young woman in good health. As DNA, the CDR3 is TGTGCCAGCAGTACCGCAGGGGGCCGGGATCAGCCCCAGCATTTT. It yields the protein CASSTAGGRDQPQHF. Supplemented by reference TRBV28 and TRBJ1-5, the full variable domain reads DVKVTQSSRYLVKRTGEKVFLECVQDMDHENMFWYRQDPGLGLRLIYFSYDVKMKEKGDIPEGYSVSREKKERFSLILESASTNQTSMYLCASSTAGGRDQPQHFGDGTRLSIL.